The T cell receptor (beta chain) described here comes from a study of blood T cell repertoires in COVID-19. Study summary: From the United States, Italy and Spain came samples of acute and convalescent COVID-19. Sample material is recorded as cDNA or gDNA derived from T cells, B-cell-depleted T cells, or PBMCs.

As originally analysed: Reference gene primer amplification in the assay estimated nucleated cell counts. Data came from immunoSEQ multiplex PCR; TCRdb stores just in-frame clones and leaves some out. V and J calls and clone size are copied from that table; D and trimming were computed from the DNA. The sample holds about 98,000 clones; 70% to 90% are singletons and the top ten take approximately 4.9%. The V gene's germline CDR1 is MNHEY and CDR2 SVGAGI. The J segment lost 1 base and the V segment lost 5 bases, leaving 1 base of the junction unmatched. The CDR3 is 14 residues long. The V call is TRBV6-5, the J call TRBJ2-3, with 9 bases that match TRBD1. The origin of this receptor is a man between 65 and 79 years old with acute or convalescent COVID-19. Sequences were obtained from peripheral blood. CDR3 residues: CASSRQGGTDTQYF. The CDR3 DNA sequence: TGTGCCAGCAGTCGACAGGGGGGCACAGATACGCAGTATTTT.